These 12 T cell receptor beta chains share one sample of origin, sequenced in a study of early T cells in non-severe SARS-CoV-2 infection. TCRdb reprocessed the 5' RACE reads via MiXCR and lists one record per CDR3 protein. The profile shows fewer than 40,000 distinct CDR3 sequences, 3.5% to 5% of them singletons. The source material was whole blood. The receptors come from an adult who was a healthcare worker with PCR-confirmed SARS-CoV-2 infection or an uninfected control (not recorded which).

This clonotype was seen ten or more times. This chain joins TRBV7-3 and TRBJ2-6, with D tentatively TRBD1 (6 bases). V shed 5 bases and J shed 2 bases, with 13 bases lying between them. The CDR3 runs to 16 residues. Per the germline V gene, CDR1 is SGHTA and CDR2 is FQGTGA. The CDR3 DNA follows: TGTGCCAGCAGCCCTACCTCAGGGGCTGGGGCCAACGTCCTGACTTTC. It encodes CASSPTSGAGANVLTF.

The table lists this clonotype with many counts. The CDR3 here is CASSLGLAGIGELFF. In nucleotides, the CDR3 is TGTGCCAGCAGCCTGGGACTAGCGGGTATCGGGGAGCTGTTTTTT. The rearrangement joins TRBV7-6 to TRBJ2-2; TRBD2 aligns across 12 bases. This CDR3 is built from 15 residues. J lost 7 bases, V lost 5 bases, and 5 bases had no gene match. In germline, CDR1 is SGHVS, CDR2 FNYEAQ.

The chain is built from TRBV5-1 and TRBJ2-4; perhaps TRBD1 as D (5 bases). The CDR3 extends over 14 amino acids. Germline-derived CDR1 and CDR2 are SGHRS and YFSETQ. V was cut by 0 bases and J by 1 base, with 5 bases left in between. The CDR3: CASSLEGAKNIQYF. For the CDR3, the DNA is TGCGCCAGCAGCTTGGAGGGGGCCAAAAACATTCAGTACTTC.

This clonotype was observed many times. The J gene is TRBJ2-7, the V gene TRBV21-1; TRBD2 was called by the table and not checked on the DNA. TRBV21-1 is a pseudogene locus. The CDR3 has 12 residues. In nucleotides, the CDR3 is TGTGCCAGCAGGACTAGCGAGTACGAGCAGTACTTC. It translates to CASRTSEYEQYF.

Many counts were recorded for this clonotype. The chain combines TRBV24-1 with TRBJ2-5; unclear D gene. The CDR3 has 12 amino acids. The germline gives CDR1 KGHDR, CDR2 SFDVKD. V was pared by 4 bases and J by 3 bases, with 5 bases between. CDR3: CATSDSEETQYF. The CDR3 DNA reads as TGTGCCACCAGTGACTCCGAAGAGACCCAGTACTTC.

The chain employs TRBV12-3 or TRBV12-4 and TRBJ2-5; tentative D call: TRBD1 (6 bases). The CDR3 spans 16 residues. V shed 6 bases and J shed 2 bases, with 19 bases lying between them. CDR3 sequence: CASRIKYGTLQETQYF. As DNA, the CDR3 is TGTGCCAGCAGAATAAAGTATGGGACACTTCAAGAGACCCAGTACTTC.

This clonotype was seen repeatedly, ten times or more. The chain employs TRBV20-1 and TRBJ2-2; the D gene is possibly TRBD1 (6 bases). The CDR3 has 14 amino acids. From germline, CDR1 is DFQATT and CDR2 SNEGSKA (reference sequence). V shed 2 bases and J shed 6 bases, with 13 bases lying between them. CDR3 sequence: CSARPISGAGELFF. The CDR3 DNA sequence: TGCAGTGCTAGACCTATCTCAGGGGCCGGGGAGCTGTTTTTT.

Concerning this clonotype: Relative to the germline gene, one junction end is altered; a read error may explain this. The genes are TRBV30 and TRBJ1-1; TRBD1 matches 7 bases. The length of the CDR3 is 15 residues. Germline CDR1 GTSNPN, CDR2 SVGIG (reference sequence). This chain's CDR3 is CAWRIPDRLNTEVFF. The CDR3 coding sequence is TGTGCCTGGAGGATACCGGACAGGCTTAACACTGAAGTTTTCTTT.

This clonotype occurred many times. The chain joins TRBV6-5 to TRBJ1-1; no firm D call. Trimming pared 6 bases from V and 0 bases from J, leaving 14 bases between. Germline V lookup: CDR1 MNHEY, CDR2 SVGAGI. This CDR3 region has 15 residues. CDR3 DNA: TGTGCCAGCAGCCTCTACGAAGGGATGAACACTGAAGCTTTCTTT. Translated, it gives CASSLYEGMNTEAFF.

This clonotype was counted between two and nine times. The chain recombines TRBV6-2 or TRBV6-3 with TRBJ2-1; D is uncertain. V was pared by 5 bases and J by 9 bases, with 11 bases between. This CDR3 is 12 amino acids long. CDR1 is MNHEY, CDR2 SVGEGT, per germline. For the CDR3, the DNA is TGTGCCAGCAGTCATACTAAAAGTGAGCAGTTCTTC. Its translation: CASSHTKSEQFF.

Points on this clonotype: A clone one base away is much larger, so this may be a read error. Since no conserved phenylalanine or tryptophan closes the CDR3, a read error is the likely cause. V usage is TRBV9 and J usage is TRBJ2-1, with 13 bases lining up with TRBD2. This CDR3 is built from 16 residues. Trimming took 4 bases from V and 5 from J; bases not matched to a gene: 6. The germline CDR1 and CDR2 sequences are SGDLS and YYNGEE. CDR3 protein: CASSPRLAGGDNEQFI. The CDR3 DNA is TGTGCCAGCAGCCCCAGACTAGCGGGAGGCGACAATGAGCAGTTCATC.

This clonotype was found many times. V usage is TRBV10-2 and J usage is TRBJ1-5, with 7 nucleotides matching TRBD1. The J segment lost 1 base and the V segment lost 5 bases, leaving 2 bases of the junction unmatched. Germline-derived CDR1 and CDR2 are WSHSY and SAAADI. The CDR3 runs to 14 residues. This chain's CDR3 is CASSPTGSNQPQHF. The DNA for the CDR3 is TGCGCCAGCAGTCCGACAGGGAGCAATCAGCCCCAGCATTTT.